Here is one TCR beta chain with its context. This CDR3 has 13 amino acids. Germline V gene data show CDR1 as LNHDA and CDR2 as SQIVND (reference sequence). V was clipped by 5 bases and J by 3 bases, with 9 bases between them. The participants were between about 18 and 90 years old and came from 24 US areas. In assigning cohorts, the study relied on participant-reported clinical history. Assay used: immunoSEQ multiplex PCR; TCRdb lists only in-frame clones, some missing. The table lists 220,000 or so clones, 90% of them singletons, with around 15% in the top ten. The data derive from a study of blood T cell repertoires in COVID-19. Overall study: PBMCs, B-cell-depleted T cells, or T cells provided the cDNA or gDNA that made up the material.

The sample comprised PBMCs or T cells enriched from blood (not recorded which). This clonotype was obtained from a man in his thirties or forties who had been exposed to COVID-19. The chain is built from TRBV19 and TRBJ2-3; a possible D gene is TRBD1 (5 bases). The CDR3 spells CASSEGVTDTQYF. In nucleotides, the CDR3 is TGTGCCAGTAGTGAAGGGGTGACAGATACGCAGTATTTT.